The text below deals with one TCR beta chain. The data were taken from a study of shared clonotypes between healthy human individuals. CDR1 is ENHRY, CDR2 SYGVKD, per germline. V lost 3 bases to trimming and J lost 0 bases, with 12 bases between them. This CDR3 spans 15 amino acids. The authors loaded about 200 ng DNA, 30,000 to 35,000 T cell genomes, into sorted-subset replicate PCRs. Here immunoSEQ multiplex PCR was the method, and the copy in TCRdb shows in-frame clones only, minus some. The sample consists of about 2.3 million clones, 85% to 95% of them appearing once. The sequence was obtained from a man between 18 and 29 years old in good health. Some clones in this sample may be carry-over from other donors' samples. The material sequenced was naive CD4+ T cells from PBMCs. Indicated subset: CD45RA+ positively selected. V is TRBV10-3 and J is TRBJ2-7, with a possible D match to TRBD2 (7 bases). CDR3 sequence reads: CAISDGGQTSYEQYF. For the CDR3, the DNA is TGTGCCATCAGTGACGGGGGGCAAACCTCCTACGAGCAGTACTTC.